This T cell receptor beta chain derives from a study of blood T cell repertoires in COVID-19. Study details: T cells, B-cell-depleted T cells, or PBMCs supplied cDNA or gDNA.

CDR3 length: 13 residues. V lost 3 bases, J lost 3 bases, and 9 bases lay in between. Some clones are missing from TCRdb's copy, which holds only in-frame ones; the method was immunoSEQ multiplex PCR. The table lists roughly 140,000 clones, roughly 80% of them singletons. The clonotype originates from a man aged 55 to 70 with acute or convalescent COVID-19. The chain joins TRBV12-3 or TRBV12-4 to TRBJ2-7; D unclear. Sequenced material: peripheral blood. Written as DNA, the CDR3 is TGTGCCAGCAGTTTTCTGGCTCTCTACGAGCAGTACTTC. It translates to CASSFLALYEQYF.